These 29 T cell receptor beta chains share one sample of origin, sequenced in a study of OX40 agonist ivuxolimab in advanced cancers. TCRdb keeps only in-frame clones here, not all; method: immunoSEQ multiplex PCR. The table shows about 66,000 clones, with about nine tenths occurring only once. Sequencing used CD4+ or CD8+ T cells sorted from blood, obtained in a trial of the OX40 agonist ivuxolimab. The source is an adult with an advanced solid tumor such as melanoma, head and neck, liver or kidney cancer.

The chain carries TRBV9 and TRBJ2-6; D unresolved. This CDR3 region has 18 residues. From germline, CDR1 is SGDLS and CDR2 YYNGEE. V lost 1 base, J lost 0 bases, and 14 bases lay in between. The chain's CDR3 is CASSVLPPEASGANVLTF. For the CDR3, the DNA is TGTGCCAGCAGCGTACTACCTCCAGAGGCCTCTGGGGCCAACGTCCTGACTTTC.

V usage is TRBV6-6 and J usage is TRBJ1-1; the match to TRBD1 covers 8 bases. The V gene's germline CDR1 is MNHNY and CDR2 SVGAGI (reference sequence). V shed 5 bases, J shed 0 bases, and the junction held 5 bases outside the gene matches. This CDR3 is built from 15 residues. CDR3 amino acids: CASSAPDRVNTEAFF. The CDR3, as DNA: TGTGCCAGCAGTGCCCCGGACAGGGTGAACACTGAAGCTTTCTTT.

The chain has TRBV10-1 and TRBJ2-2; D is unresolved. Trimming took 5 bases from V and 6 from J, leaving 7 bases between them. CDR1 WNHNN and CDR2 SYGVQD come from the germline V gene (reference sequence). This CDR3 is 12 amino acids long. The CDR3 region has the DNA TGCGCCAGCAGTCCCCGTGCCGGGGAGCTGTTTTTT. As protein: CASSPRAGELFF.

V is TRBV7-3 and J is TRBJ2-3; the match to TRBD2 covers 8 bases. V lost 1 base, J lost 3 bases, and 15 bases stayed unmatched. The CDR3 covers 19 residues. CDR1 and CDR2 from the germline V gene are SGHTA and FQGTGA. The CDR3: CASSLRASGLAGSTDTQYF. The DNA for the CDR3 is TGTGCCAGCAGCTTAAGAGCCAGCGGCCTAGCGGGCAGTACAGATACGCAGTATTTT.

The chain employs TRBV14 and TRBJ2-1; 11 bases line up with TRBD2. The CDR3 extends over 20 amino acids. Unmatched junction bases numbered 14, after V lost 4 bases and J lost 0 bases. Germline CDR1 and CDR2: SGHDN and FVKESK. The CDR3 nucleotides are TGTGCCAGCAGCCGGGATTCGGGGGTAACTAGCGGGAGCTCCTACAATGAGCAGTTCTTC. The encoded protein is CASSRDSGVTSGSSYNEQFF.

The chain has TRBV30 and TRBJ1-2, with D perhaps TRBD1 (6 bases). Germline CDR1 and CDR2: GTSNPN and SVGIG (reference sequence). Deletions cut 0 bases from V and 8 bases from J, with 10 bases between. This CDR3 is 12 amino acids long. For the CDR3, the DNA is TGTGCCTGGAGTGTACGTGGGGGCGGCTACACCTTC. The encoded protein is CAWSVRGGGYTF.

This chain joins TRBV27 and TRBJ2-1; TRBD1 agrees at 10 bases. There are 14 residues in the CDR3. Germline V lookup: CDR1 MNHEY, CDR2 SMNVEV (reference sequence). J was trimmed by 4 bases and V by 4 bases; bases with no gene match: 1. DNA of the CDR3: TGTGCCAGCAGTTCGGACAGGGGGTACAATGAGCAGTTCTTC. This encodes CASSSDRGYNEQFF.

The CDR3 nucleotides are TGTGCCATCAGTGCCACATCCTCTCTAGGAAACACCATATATTTT. Translated, it gives CAISATSSLGNTIYF. V is TRBV10-3 and J is TRBJ1-3; D gene ambiguous. CDR3 length: 15 residues. The germline gives CDR1 ENHRY, CDR2 SYGVKD. The ends were cut back, 4 bases at V and 4 bases at J, with 14 bases in the middle.

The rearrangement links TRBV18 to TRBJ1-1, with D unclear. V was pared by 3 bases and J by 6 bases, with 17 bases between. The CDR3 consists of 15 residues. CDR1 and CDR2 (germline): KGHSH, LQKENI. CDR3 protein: CASSPLGQELAEAFF. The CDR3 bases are TGTGCCAGCTCACCCCTCGGGCAAGAGCTAGCTGAAGCTTTCTTT.

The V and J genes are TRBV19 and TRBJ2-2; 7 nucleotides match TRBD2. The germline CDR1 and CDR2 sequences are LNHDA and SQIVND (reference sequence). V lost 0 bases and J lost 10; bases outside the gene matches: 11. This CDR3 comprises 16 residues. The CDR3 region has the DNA TGTGCCAGTAGTATAGACGCTTCGACTAGCCTGGCGGAGCTGTTTTTT. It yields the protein CASSIDASTSLAELFF.

CDR3 loop: CASRTREATNEKLFF. The CDR3 DNA reads TGTGCCAGTAGGACTAGGGAAGCAACTAATGAAAAACTGTTTTTT. This sequence joins TRBV19 and TRBJ1-4; D gene unclear. The CDR3 is 15 amino acids. The germline CDR1 and CDR2 sequences are LNHDA and SQIVND (reference sequence). V dropped 6 bases and J dropped 0 bases, with 11 bases sitting between them. The full variable domain, in which reference TRBV19 and TRBJ1-4 provide the parts outside the CDR3, is DGGITQSPKYLFRKEGQNVTLSCEQNLNHDAMYWYRQDPGQGLRLIYYSQIVNDFQKGDIAEGYSVSREKKESFPLTVTSAQKNPTAFYLCASRTREATNEKLFFGSGTQLSVL.

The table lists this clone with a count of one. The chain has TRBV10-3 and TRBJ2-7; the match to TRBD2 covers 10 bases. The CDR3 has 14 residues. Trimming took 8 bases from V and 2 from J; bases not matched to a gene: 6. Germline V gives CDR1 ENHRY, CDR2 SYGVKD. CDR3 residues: CAIGLAGEAYEQYF. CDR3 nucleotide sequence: TGTGCCATCGGGCTAGCGGGAGAGGCCTACGAGCAGTACTTC.

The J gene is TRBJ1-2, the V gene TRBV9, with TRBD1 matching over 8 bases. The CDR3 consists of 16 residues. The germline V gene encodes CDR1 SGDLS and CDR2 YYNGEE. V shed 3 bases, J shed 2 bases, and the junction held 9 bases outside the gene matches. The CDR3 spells CASSEEPGGLNYGYTF. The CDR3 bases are TGTGCCAGCAGCGAGGAGCCAGGGGGCTTGAACTATGGCTACACCTTC.

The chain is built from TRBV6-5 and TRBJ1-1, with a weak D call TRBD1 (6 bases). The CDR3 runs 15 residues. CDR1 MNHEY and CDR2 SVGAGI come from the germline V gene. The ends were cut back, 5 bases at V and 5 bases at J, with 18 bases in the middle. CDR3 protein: CASSTGTLGGTEAFF. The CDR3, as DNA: TGTGCCAGCAGTACCGGGACCTTAGGGGGGACTGAAGCTTTCTTT.

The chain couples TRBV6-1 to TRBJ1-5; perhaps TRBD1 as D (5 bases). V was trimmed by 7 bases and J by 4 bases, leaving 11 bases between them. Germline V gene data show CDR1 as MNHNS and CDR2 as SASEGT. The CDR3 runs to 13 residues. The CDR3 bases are TGTGCCAGCACCAGGACATATAATCAGCCCCAGCATTTT. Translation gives CASTRTYNQPQHF.

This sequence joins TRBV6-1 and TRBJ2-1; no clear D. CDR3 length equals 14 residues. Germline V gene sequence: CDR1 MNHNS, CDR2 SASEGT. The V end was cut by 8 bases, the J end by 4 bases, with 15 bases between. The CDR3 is CASLESPSYNEQFF. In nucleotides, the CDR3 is TGTGCCAGCCTTGAGTCCCCCTCTTACAATGAGCAGTTCTTC.

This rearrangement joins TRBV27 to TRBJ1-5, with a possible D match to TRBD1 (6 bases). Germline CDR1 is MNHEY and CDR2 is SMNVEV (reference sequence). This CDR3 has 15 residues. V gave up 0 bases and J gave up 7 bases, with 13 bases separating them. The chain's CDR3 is CASSLSGGGRQPQHF. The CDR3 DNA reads TGTGCCAGCAGTTTATCGGGGGGGGGCAGACAGCCCCAGCATTTT.

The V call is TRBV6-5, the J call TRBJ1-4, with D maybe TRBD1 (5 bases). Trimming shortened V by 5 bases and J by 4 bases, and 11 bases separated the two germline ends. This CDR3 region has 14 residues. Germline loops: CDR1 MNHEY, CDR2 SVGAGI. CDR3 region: CASSQGQGNEKLFF. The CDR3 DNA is TGTGCCAGCAGTCAGGGCCAGGGTAATGAAAAACTGTTTTTT.

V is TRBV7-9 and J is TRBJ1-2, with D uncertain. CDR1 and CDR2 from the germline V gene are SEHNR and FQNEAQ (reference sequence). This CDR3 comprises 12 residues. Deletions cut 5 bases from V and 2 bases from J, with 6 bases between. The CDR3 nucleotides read TGTGCCAGCAGCGTGGACAACTATGGCTACACCTTC. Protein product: CASSVDNYGYTF.

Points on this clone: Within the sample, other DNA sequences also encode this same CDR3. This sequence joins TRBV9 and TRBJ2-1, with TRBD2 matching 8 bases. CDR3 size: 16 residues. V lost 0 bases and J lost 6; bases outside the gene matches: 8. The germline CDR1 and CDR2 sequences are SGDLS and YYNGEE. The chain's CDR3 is CASSVGNSGNLNEQFF. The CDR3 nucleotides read TGTGCCAGCAGCGTAGGTAATAGCGGGAACCTCAATGAGCAGTTCTTC.

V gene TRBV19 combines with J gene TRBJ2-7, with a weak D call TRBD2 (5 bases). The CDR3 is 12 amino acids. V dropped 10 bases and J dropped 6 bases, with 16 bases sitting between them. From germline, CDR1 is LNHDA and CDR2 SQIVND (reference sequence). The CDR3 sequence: CATSPAIGEQYF. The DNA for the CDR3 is TGTGCCACTAGCCCCGCTATAGGCGAGCAGTACTTC.

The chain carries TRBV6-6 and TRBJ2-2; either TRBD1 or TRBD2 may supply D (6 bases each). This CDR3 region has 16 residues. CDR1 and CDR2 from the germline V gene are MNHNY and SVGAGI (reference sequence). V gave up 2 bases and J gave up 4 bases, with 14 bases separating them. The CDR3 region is CASSYPTGAGTGELFF. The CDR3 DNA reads TGTGCCAGCAGTTACCCGACGGGGGCGGGCACCGGGGAGCTGTTTTTT.

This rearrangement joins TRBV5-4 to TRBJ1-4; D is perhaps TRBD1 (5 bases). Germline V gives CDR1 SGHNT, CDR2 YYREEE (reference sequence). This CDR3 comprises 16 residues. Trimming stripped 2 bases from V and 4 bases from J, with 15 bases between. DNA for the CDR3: TGTGCCAGCAGCTTCAGGGTAACAGGCAATAATGAAAAACTGTTTTTT. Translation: CASSFRVTGNNEKLFF.

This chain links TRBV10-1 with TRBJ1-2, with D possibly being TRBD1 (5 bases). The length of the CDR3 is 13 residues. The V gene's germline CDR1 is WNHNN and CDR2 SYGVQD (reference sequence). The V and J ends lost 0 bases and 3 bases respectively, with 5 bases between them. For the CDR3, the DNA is TGCGCCAGCAGTGAGTCGGGGGACTATGGCTACACCTTC. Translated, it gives CASSESGDYGYTF.

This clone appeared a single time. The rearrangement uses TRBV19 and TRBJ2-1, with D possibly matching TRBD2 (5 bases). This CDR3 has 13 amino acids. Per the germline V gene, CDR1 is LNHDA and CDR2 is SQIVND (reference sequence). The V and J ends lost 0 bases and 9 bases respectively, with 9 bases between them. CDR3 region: CASSIEVRVEQFF. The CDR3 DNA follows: TGTGCCAGTAGTATAGAGGTGAGGGTTGAGCAGTTCTTC.

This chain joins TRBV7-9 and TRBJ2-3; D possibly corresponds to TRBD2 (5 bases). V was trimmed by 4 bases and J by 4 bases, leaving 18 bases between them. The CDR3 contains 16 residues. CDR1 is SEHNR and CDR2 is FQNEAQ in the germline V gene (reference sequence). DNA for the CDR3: TGTGCCAGCAGCTCCGGGGAGTGGGTGGGCCCAGATACGCAGTATTTT. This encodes CASSSGEWVGPDTQYF.

CDR3 region: CASTVSSYNSPLHF. In nucleotides, the CDR3 is TGTGCCAGCACCGTCAGCTCCTATAATTCACCCCTCCACTTT. The chain is built from TRBV6-5 and TRBJ1-6; D gene uncertain. The CDR3 has 14 residues. V shed 7 bases and J shed 0 bases, with 7 bases lying between them. The V gene's germline CDR1 is MNHEY and CDR2 SVGAGI.

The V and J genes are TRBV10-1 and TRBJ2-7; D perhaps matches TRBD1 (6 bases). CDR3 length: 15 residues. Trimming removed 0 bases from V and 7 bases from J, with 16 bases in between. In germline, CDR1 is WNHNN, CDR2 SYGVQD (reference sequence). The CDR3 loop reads CASSESPGAWREQYF. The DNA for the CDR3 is TGCGCCAGCAGTGAGTCGCCAGGGGCCTGGCGTGAGCAGTACTTC.

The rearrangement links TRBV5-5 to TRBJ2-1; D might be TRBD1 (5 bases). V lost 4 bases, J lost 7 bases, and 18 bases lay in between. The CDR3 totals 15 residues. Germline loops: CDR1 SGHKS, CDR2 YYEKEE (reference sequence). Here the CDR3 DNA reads TGTGCCAGCAGCCTTGCAGGGTTGGTGGTTAATGAGCAGTTCTTC. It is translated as CASSLAGLVVNEQFF.